The 10 T cell receptor beta chains below come from one sample, sequenced in a study of T cells expressing NK-cell markers. From its re-call of the 5' RACE reads, TCRdb lists each CDR3 protein once, without DNA. The table for this sample gives about 550,000 distinct CDR3 sequences. The sequencing sample was made of blood T cells: a sorted CD56 or NKG2C T cell subset, CD4+ or CD8+ T cells, or bulk PBMC T cells (not recorded which). Source of these receptors: a man aged 18 to 29 in good health.

V usage is TRBV27 and J usage is TRBJ2-7; TCRdb returns TRBD2, unconfirmable since there is no DNA. Germline V gives CDR1 MNHEY, CDR2 SMNVEV (reference sequence). The CDR3 is 16 amino acids. CDR3 protein: CASSLLAGGRPYEQYF.

CDR3 sequence reads: CASRSTKSRLFF. The V call is TRBV27, the J call TRBJ2-2. Germline V gives CDR1 MNHEY, CDR2 SMNVEV (reference sequence). The length of the CDR3 is 12 residues.

This chain links TRBV6-1 with TRBJ1-2; TCRdb lists TRBD1, though no DNA is available to test this call. CDR3 length: 16 residues. The V gene's germline CDR1 is MNHNS and CDR2 SASEGT. The CDR3 here is CASSETPKGTPYGYTF.

The rearrangement links TRBV7-7 to TRBJ2-1. CDR1 and CDR2 (germline): SSHAT, FNYEAQ (reference sequence). This CDR3 region has 15 residues. CDR3: CASSPLRIRGNEQFF.

The chain links TRBV12-3 or TRBV12-4 to TRBJ1-3. The CDR3 length is 13 residues. The CDR3: CASSFRAGNTIYF.

The chain employs TRBV4-3 and TRBJ2-1; no DNA is available, so the TRBD2 call from TCRdb remains unchecked. The germline gives CDR1 LGHNA, CDR2 YSLEER. The CDR3 runs 16 residues. CDR3 sequence: CASSQDRTSYYNEQFF.

The CDR3: CASSFQGADYGYTF. V is TRBV7-2 and J is TRBJ1-2; TCRdb gives TRBD1 as the D gene, but with no DNA this cannot be confirmed. The germline V gene has CDR1 SGHTA and CDR2 FQGNSA. The CDR3 contains 14 residues.

The V call is TRBV11-1, the J call TRBJ2-1; as DNA is missing, the TRBD2 call by TCRdb cannot be tested. CDR1 and CDR2 from the germline V gene are SGHAT and FQDESV (reference sequence). The CDR3 consists of 17 residues. The CDR3 is CASSFRLAGGFRNEQFF.

J is TRBJ2-2 and V is TRBV7-9; absent DNA, TCRdb's TRBD2 call cannot be checked. The germline V gene has CDR1 SEHNR and CDR2 FQNEAQ (reference sequence). The CDR3 contains 13 residues. CDR3 in amino acids: CASSFGAQGELFF.

V usage is TRBV29-1 and J usage is TRBJ2-1. Germline values: CDR1 SQVTM, CDR2 ANQGSEA. CDR3 length equals 13 residues. CDR3 amino acids: CSVEENRWNEQFF.